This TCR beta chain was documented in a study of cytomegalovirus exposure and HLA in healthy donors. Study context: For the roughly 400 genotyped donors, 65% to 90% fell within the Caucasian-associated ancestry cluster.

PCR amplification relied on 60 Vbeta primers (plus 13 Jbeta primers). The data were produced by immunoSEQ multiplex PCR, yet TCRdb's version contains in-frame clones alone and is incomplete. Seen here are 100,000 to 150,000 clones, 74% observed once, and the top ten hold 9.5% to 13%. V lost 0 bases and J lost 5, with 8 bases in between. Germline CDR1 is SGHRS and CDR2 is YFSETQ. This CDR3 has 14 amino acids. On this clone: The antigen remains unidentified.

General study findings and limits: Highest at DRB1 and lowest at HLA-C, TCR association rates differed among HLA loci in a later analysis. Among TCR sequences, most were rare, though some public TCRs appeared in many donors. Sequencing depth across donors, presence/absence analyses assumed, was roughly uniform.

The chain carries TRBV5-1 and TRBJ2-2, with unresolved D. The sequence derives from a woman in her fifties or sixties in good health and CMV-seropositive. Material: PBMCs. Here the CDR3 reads CASSLEPSTGELFF. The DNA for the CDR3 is TGCGCCAGCAGCTTGGAGCCCTCTACCGGGGAGCTGTTTTTT.